The present T cell receptor (beta chain) was sequenced within a study of STAT3 mutations in large granular lymphocyte leukemia. The V and J ends lost 5 bases and 8 bases respectively, with 15 bases between them. The CDR3 consists of 13 residues. From germline, CDR1 is KGHSH and CDR2 LQKENI. The table came from immunoSEQ multiplex PCR; TCRdb's copy has only in-frame clones and leaves some out. The sample has around 17,000 clones; roughly four fifths are singletons. Worth noting for this clone: As yet, its antigen is unknown.

Whole-study results and caveats: After therapy, about 35% of the 18 patients switched clonotypes, all new clones STAT3 wild type. Every T-cell large granular lymphocyte leukemia patient had at least one immunodominant TCR beta clonotype.

The TCR sequence derives from a man aged 50 or older with T-cell large granular lymphocyte leukemia. Some clones in this sample may be carry-over from other donors' samples. This chain uses TRBV18 with TRBJ1-2; a possible D gene is TRBD1 (5 bases). Material for sequencing was peripheral blood mononuclear cells. The CDR3 reads CASSENQGRGYTF. CDR3 sequence (DNA): TGTGCCAGCTCAGAAAACCAGGGACGCGGCTACACCTTC. Full variable domain (remainder filled in from reference TRBV18 and TRBJ1-2): NAGVMQNPRHLVRRRGQEARLRCSPMKGHSHVYWYRQLPEEGLKFMVYLQKENIIDESGMPKERFSAEFPKEGPSILRIQQVVRGDSAAYFCASSENQGRGYTFGSGTRLTVV.